This section outlines one T cell receptor (beta chain) sequence together with its context. As yet, its antigen is unknown. The data stem from a study of T cells in localized non-small cell lung cancer. Sequencing was performed with immunoSEQ multiplex PCR; in TCRdb, only in-frame clones are kept and a portion is missing. In the table there are tens of thousands of clones, 85% to 95% of which are singletons. The germline CDR1 and CDR2 sequences are SGHNT and YYREEE (reference sequence). V dropped 0 bases and J dropped 2 bases, with 6 bases sitting between them. CDR3 length equals 14 residues. Study-wide results and caveats: Investigators sequenced only a single tumor region, leaving heterogeneity possible.

This specimen consisted of peripheral blood, obtained before any cancer treatment. This clonotype was sampled from a female donor over 55 with stage I lung adenocarcinoma. The chain recombines TRBV5-4 with TRBJ1-5; D gene unclear. The DNA of the CDR3 is TGTGCCAGCAGCTTGGACCTCGGCAATCAGCCCCAGCATTTT. The encoded protein is CASSLDLGNQPQHF.